A selection of T cell receptor beta chains follows, all from one sample in a study of shared clonotypes between healthy human individuals. Using immunoSEQ multiplex PCR, the repertoire was profiled, and TCRdb retains in-frame clones only, with some absent. Of some 2.1 million clones detected, 95% appear once; the ten largest clones hold 0.13%. Sequencing used naive CD4+ T cells sorted from blood. The receptors here all came from a man aged 18 to 29 in good health. The CDR3 runs from the conserved cysteine through the conserved F or W. A D gene is named only where the DNA matches it firmly. A row's size may be missing; if present it is once, few, many or a size class.

-	TRBV2	TRBJ2-5	TRBD2	TGTGCCAGCATCCTGAGACGGGGGGTAGAGACCCAGTACTTC	CASILRRGVETQYF
once	TRBV5-6	TRBJ2-3	-	TGTGCCAGCAGCTTGGCACTTCTTAGCACAGATACGCAGTATTTT	CASSLALLSTDTQYF
-	TRBV7-6	TRBJ2-3	TRBD2	TGTGCCAGCAGCTTAGGACTAGCGGTCTTCACAGATACGCAGTATTTT	CASSLGLAVFTDTQYF
-	TRBV7-6	TRBJ2-2	-	TGTGCCAGCAGCCTCTCGGGAGAGGCCGGGGAGCTGTTTTTT	CASSLSGEAGELFF
-	TRBV7-9	TRBJ1-2	-	TGTGCCAGCAGCCTTACGGACTATGGCTACACCTTC	CASSLTDYGYTF
-	TRBV6-6	TRBJ1-6	-	TGTGCCAGCAGTTACGCCCTCAGGGGTTCACCCCTCCACTTT	CASSYALRGSPLHF
-	TRBV28	TRBJ2-5	-	TGTGCCAGCAGTTTACTTGGTTCGGTAGAGACCCAGTACTTC	CASSLLGSVETQYF
-	TRBV7-3	TRBJ2-6	-	TGTGCCAGCGGTGCCCTGTCGGGGGCCAACGTCCTGACTTTC	CASGALSGANVLTF
-	TRBV9	TRBJ2-1	TRBD1	TGTGCCAGCAGCGTCGACAGGGCCTCCTACAATGAGCAGTTCTTC	CASSVDRASYNEQFF
-	TRBV7-9	TRBJ1-2	-	TGTGCCAGCAGCCCTCTGCCGGCGACAGGAAACTATGGCTACACCTTC	CASSPLPATGNYGYTF
-	TRBV30	TRBJ1-6	-	TGTGCCTGGCGCGATCGTAATTCACCCCTCCACTTT	CAWRDRNSPLHF
once	TRBV20-1	TRBJ1-1	-	TGCAGTGCTACAGTGAACACTGAAGCTTTCTTT	CSATVNTEAFF
-	TRBV5-1	TRBJ1-1	-	TGCGCCAGCAGCTTGGTCGTAACAGGCACTGAAGCTTTCTTT	CASSLVVTGTEAFF
-	TRBV10-3	TRBJ2-3	TRBD2	TGTGCCATCAGTGTAAAAGCGGGGGGCACAGATACGCAGTATTTT	CAISVKAGGTDTQYF
-	TRBV6-5	TRBJ1-4	-	TGTGCCAGCAGTTACCGCATCGAGTATAGGGAAAAACTGTTTTTT	CASSYRIEYREKLFF
-	TRBV11-2	TRBJ2-7	TRBD2	TGTGCCAGCAGCCTCTCCTACGGGAGGGACGAGCAGTACTTC	CASSLSYGRDEQYF
-	TRBV29-1	TRBJ2-1	TRBD2	TGCAGCGTTGAAAAAAGGCTAGCGGGAAACAATGAGCAGTTCTTC	CSVEKRLAGNNEQFF
-	TRBV7-2	TRBJ2-7	-	TGTGCCAGCAGCTTAGCGCCAGGCAGTAGTTCCATCTACGAGCAGTACTTC	CASSLAPGSSSIYEQYF
-	TRBV6-1	TRBJ1-1	-	TGTGCCAGCAGTGCTCAGGGGCGATCGAACACTGAAGCTTTCTTT	CASSAQGRSNTEAFF
-	TRBV5-1	TRBJ2-3	TRBD2	TGCGCCAGCAGCTTGGCCGGAGCGGGAGGCCACACAGATACGCAGTATTTT	CASSLAGAGGHTDTQYF
-	TRBV2	TRBJ2-6	TRBD1	TGTGCCAGCTATCCAGACAGGGTCCAAGGGGCCAACGTCCTGACTTTC	CASYPDRVQGANVLTF
-	TRBV30	TRBJ1-6	TRBD1	TGTGCCTGGAGTGGGCAGGGGGATTCACCCCTCCACTTT	CAWSGQGDSPLHF
once	TRBV5-1	TRBJ2-5	-	TGCGCCAGCAGCTTGGTTAGTGGGGCCGGGGTGACCCAGTACTTC	CASSLVSGAGVTQYF
-	TRBV7-2	TRBJ2-2	-	TGTGCCAGCAGCTCGTACCTCAACACCGGGGAGCTGTTTTTT	CASSSYLNTGELFF
-	TRBV6-5	TRBJ2-7	-	TGTGCCAGCAGTTCCCCGGGGGCTGGCTACGAGCAGTACTTC	CASSSPGAGYEQYF
once	TRBV10-3	TRBJ2-5	TRBD1	TGTGCCGTAAAAGAAAGAGGAGAGACAGGGTCGGAGACCCAGTACTTC	CAVKERGETGSETQYF
-	TRBV6-1	TRBJ2-7	-	TGTGCCAGCTCCGACTTCGGGGGCCCCTCCTACGAGCAGTACTTC	CASSDFGGPSYEQYF
-	TRBV28	TRBJ2-2	-	TGTGCCAGCAGTGCAAGCCAGGGGAACACCGGGGAGCTGTTTTTT	CASSASQGNTGELFF
-	TRBV7-2	TRBJ2-1	TRBD2	TGTGCCAGCAGCTACGGACTAGCCAATGAGCAGTTCTTC	CASSYGLANEQFF
-	TRBV5-6	TRBJ2-5	-	TGTGCCAGCAGCGCCCCGGGACTGGGAGAAGAGACCCAGTACTTC	CASSAPGLGEETQYF
-	TRBV5-1	TRBJ2-4	-	TGCGCCAGCAGCTTGGCAGGGCCCAAAAACATTCAGTACTTC	CASSLAGPKNIQYF
-	TRBV6-1	TRBJ1-5	TRBD1	TGTGCCAGCAGCGAGACAGGGGGCCTCCAGCCCCAGCATTTT	CASSETGGLQPQHF
-	TRBV10-3	TRBJ2-7	-	TGTGCCATCATGGGGATAGCGGTGGGGGACGAGCAGTACTTC	CAIMGIAVGDEQYF
once	TRBV5-4	TRBJ2-2	-	TGTGCCAGCAGTAGGGAGTCGAACACCGGGGAGCTGTTTTTT	CASSRESNTGELFF
-	TRBV5-6	TRBJ2-3	-	TGTGCCAGCAGCCTTACCCCAGATACGCAGTATTTT	CASSLTPDTQYF
-	TRBV5-1	TRBJ1-4	TRBD1	TGCGCCAGCAGCTTATCGACAGGGGGCGGAACTAATGAAAAACTGTTTTTT	CASSLSTGGGTNEKLFF
-	TRBV4-3	TRBJ2-3	TRBD2	TGCGCCAGCAGCCAAGAAAGATGGGTTGAGGGACTAGCGGTTACAGATACGCAGTATTTT	CASSQERWVEGLAVTDTQYF
-	TRBV28	TRBJ2-7	TRBD1	TGTGCCAGCAGTTCACCGGGACAGGGCAACTACGAGCAGTACTTC	CASSSPGQGNYEQYF
-	TRBV9	TRBJ1-1	TRBD1	TGTGCCAGCAGCCCACGGGGACGGACAGGTGAAGCTTTCTTT	CASSPRGRTGEAFF
-	TRBV30	TRBJ2-3	TRBD2	TGTGCCTGGAGCACCGGGACTAGCTTTCCGGATACGCAGTATTTT	CAWSTGTSFPDTQYF
-	TRBV7-2	TRBJ2-7	-	TGTGCCAGCAGCGCCGGGACATCCTACGAGCAGTACTTC	CASSAGTSYEQYF
once	TRBV30	TRBJ2-4	-	TGTGCCTGGAGTGTAGAGGGTAACATTCAGTACTTC	CAWSVEGNIQYF
-	TRBV28	TRBJ2-3	-	TGTGCCAGCAGTGCCCAGGGCCGGGGAAACACAGATACGCAGTATTTT	CASSAQGRGNTDTQYF
once	TRBV4-2	TRBJ1-4	-	TGTGCCAGCAGCCAGCCCACCTTGCAGCTAACCCTAAAACTGTTTTTT	CASSQPTLQLTLKLFF
-	TRBV20-1	TRBJ2-3	-	TGCAGTGCTAGCTCGGGGGATACGCAGTATTTT	CSASSGDTQYF
-	TRBV6-5	TRBJ1-1	TRBD1	TGTGCCAGCAGTTACGCCCGGGACAGGGGTATAGCTTTCTTT	CASSYARDRGIAFF
-	TRBV4-1	TRBJ2-2	-	TGCGCCAGCAGCCAAACAGGGCCCACCGGGGAGCTGTTTTTT	CASSQTGPTGELFF
-	TRBV5-1	TRBJ2-2	-	-	CASSTSGGAYTGELFF
once	TRBV10-3	TRBJ2-1	TRBD2	TGTGCCACCCTAGCGGGGGGGCCCTACAATGAGCAGTTCTTC	CATLAGGPYNEQFF